Listed below are T cell receptor beta chains from one sample, sequenced in a study of beta chain features in type 1 diabetes. Sequencing was performed with immunoSEQ multiplex PCR; in TCRdb, only in-frame clones are kept and a portion is missing. The sample lists under 900,000 clones; 15% to 20% were seen once. Specimen: naive CD4+ T cells from blood. The receptors were gathered from a woman aged 18-35 years in good health. CDR3s include the opening cysteine and the closing phenylalanine or tryptophan. Each record gives: clone size, V gene, D gene, J gene, CDR3 DNA, CDR3 protein. The D gene is left open where the match is weak. Clone size appears in some rows only: once, few, many, or a class for an expanded clone.

abundance: .
v_gene: TRBV9
d_gene: .
j_gene: TRBJ2-1
CDR3nt: TGTGCCAGCAGCGTGGGGGCAAGGACTTACAATGAGCAGTTCTTC
CDR3aa: CASSVGARTYNEQFF

abundance: .
v_gene: TRBV7-2
d_gene: TRBD2
j_gene: TRBJ2-2
CDR3nt: TGTGCCAGCAGCAAGAGACCCGGACTAGCGGGAGGACGGACCGGGGAGCTGTTTTTT
CDR3aa: CASSKRPGLAGGRTGELFF

abundance: few
v_gene: TRBV5-1
d_gene: .
j_gene: TRBJ1-1
CDR3nt: TGCGCCAGCAGCCTCCGTTTCGGAAATGAAGCTTTCTTT
CDR3aa: CASSLRFGNEAFF

abundance: .
v_gene: TRBV2
d_gene: TRBD2
j_gene: TRBJ2-7
CDR3nt: TGTGCCAGCAGCGTTAGCGGGAGTATGTACGAGCAGTACTTC
CDR3aa: CASSVSGSMYEQYF

abundance: few
v_gene: TRBV15
d_gene: TRBD1
j_gene: TRBJ2-1
CDR3nt: TGTGCCACCAGCAGAGATAGATGGACAGGGGGCAATGAGCAGTTCTTC
CDR3aa: CATSRDRWTGGNEQFF

abundance: .
v_gene: TRBV9
d_gene: .
j_gene: TRBJ2-1
CDR3nt: TGTGCCAGCAGCGCAGATAACAATGAGCAGTTCTTC
CDR3aa: CASSADNNEQFF

abundance: .
v_gene: TRBV7-2
d_gene: .
j_gene: TRBJ1-3
CDR3nt: TGTGCCAGCAGCTTAGTGTTAGGCTACTCTGGAAACACCATATATTTT
CDR3aa: CASSLVLGYSGNTIYF

abundance: .
v_gene: TRBV9
d_gene: TRBD2
j_gene: TRBJ2-1
CDR3nt: TGTGCCAGCAGCGTAGGTAGTCTAGCGGACTACAATGAGCAGTTCTTC
CDR3aa: CASSVGSLADYNEQFF

abundance: .
v_gene: TRBV28
d_gene: TRBD2
j_gene: TRBJ2-5
CDR3nt: TGTGCCACCACGGGAGGGGATGGGGAGACCCAGTACTTC
CDR3aa: CATTGGDGETQYF

abundance: .
v_gene: TRBV7-3
d_gene: .
j_gene: TRBJ2-1
CDR3nt: TGTGCCAGCAGCTTATTCGAGGAGCCGAAACGCCTCCGTTACAATGAGCAGTTCTTC
CDR3aa: CASSLFEEPKRLRYNEQFF

abundance: .
v_gene: TRBV10-3
d_gene: TRBD1
j_gene: TRBJ1-1
CDR3nt: TGTGCCATCAGTCCTGAGGGGGGACAGGGCCTCATGAGGAAAGCTTTCTTT
CDR3aa: CAISPEGGQGLMRKAFF

abundance: .
v_gene: TRBV9
d_gene: .
j_gene: TRBJ2-1
CDR3nt: TGTGCCAGCAGCGTAGTCGGGAGAGGAGGCAATGAGCAGTTCTTC
CDR3aa: CASSVVGRGGNEQFF

abundance: few
v_gene: TRBV10-1
d_gene: .
j_gene: TRBJ2-7
CDR3nt: TGCGCCAGCAGTAGGGACGTAGGTTACGAGCAGTACTTC
CDR3aa: CASSRDVGYEQYF

abundance: few
v_gene: TRBV18
d_gene: .
j_gene: TRBJ2-3
CDR3nt: TGTGCCAGCTCACCAAGGATCACAGATACGCAGTATTTT
CDR3aa: CASSPRITDTQYF

abundance: .
v_gene: TRBV7-9
d_gene: .
j_gene: TRBJ2-3
CDR3nt: TGTGCCAGCAGCTTAGCAACCATCTACACAGATACGCAGTATTTT
CDR3aa: CASSLATIYTDTQYF

abundance: .
v_gene: TRBV4-1
d_gene: .
j_gene: TRBJ2-7
CDR3nt: TGCGCCAGCAGCCAAGTGCAGGGCTACGAGCAGTACTTC
CDR3aa: CASSQVQGYEQYF

abundance: few
v_gene: TRBV2
d_gene: .
j_gene: TRBJ1-3
CDR3nt: TGTGCCAGCAGTGGGAATGGAAACACCATATATTTT
CDR3aa: CASSGNGNTIYF

abundance: .
v_gene: TRBV6-6
d_gene: .
j_gene: TRBJ2-7
CDR3nt: TGTGCCAGCAGTTACTCGGGCAGCATCTACGAGCAGTACTTC
CDR3aa: CASSYSGSIYEQYF

abundance: .
v_gene: TRBV28
d_gene: .
j_gene: TRBJ2-2
CDR3nt: TGTGCCAGCAGTTTAAGACAAGGACCCGTGCCCGGGGAGCTGTTTTTT
CDR3aa: CASSLRQGPVPGELFF

abundance: few
v_gene: TRBV29-1
d_gene: .
j_gene: TRBJ2-7
CDR3nt: TGCAGCGTTGAAACGGGTTACTACGAGCAGTACTTC
CDR3aa: CSVETGYYEQYF

abundance: few
v_gene: TRBV18
d_gene: TRBD1
j_gene: TRBJ1-3
CDR3nt: TGTGCCAGCTCACCAGCAACAGGGGGCGAAGGAAACACCATATATTTT
CDR3aa: CASSPATGGEGNTIYF

abundance: .
v_gene: TRBV5-1
d_gene: .
j_gene: TRBJ2-1
CDR3nt: TGCGCCAGCATGCTGGACTTTTCCTACAATGAGCAGTTCTTC
CDR3aa: CASMLDFSYNEQFF

abundance: .
v_gene: TRBV7-5
d_gene: .
j_gene: TRBJ1-2
CDR3nt: TGTGCCAGCAGCCCAGGGACAGACTATGGCTACACCTTC
CDR3aa: CASSPGTDYGYTF